This TCR beta chain was observed in a study of cytomegalovirus exposure and HLA in healthy donors. Study outcomes and limitations: The authors enumerated roughly 180 TCR beta chains as linked to cytomegalovirus. Cytomegalovirus status was reportedly diagnosed by the classifier with high sensitivity and specificity. The authors later linked a missense DCLRE1C variant to TCR beta V- and J-gene trimming. Per a later analysis, HLA-associated TCR beta chains showed more clonal expansion than other, equally common TCR beta chains.

The germline V gene has CDR1 SGHRS and CDR2 YFSETQ. The CDR3 totals 13 residues. The V end was cut by 0 bases, the J end by 6 bases, with 9 bases between. Researchers ran the PCR with 60 Vbeta and 13 Jbeta primers. The assay was immunoSEQ multiplex PCR, and TCRdb's table has in-frame clones only and misses some. The sample yields roughly 150,000 clones, around 77% seen once. A note on this clone: Antigen: not known.

The J gene is TRBJ1-2, the V gene TRBV5-1, with unresolved D. The source material was PBMCs. The receptor was derived from a man aged 25 to 45 in good health and CMV-seronegative. CDR3 bases: TGCGCCAGCAGCTTGGCCGGGTTAGATGGCTACACCTTC. Residues: CASSLAGLDGYTF.